One sample yielded the 24 T cell receptor beta chains listed below, sequenced in a study of T cell responses to AZD1222 COVID-19 vaccine. Some clones are missing from TCRdb's copy, which holds only in-frame ones; the method was immunoSEQ multiplex PCR. The top ten hold 2% to 3% of the sample, which has approximately 150,000 clones, 75% to 90% seen once. Sample: peripheral blood, taken on day 0 of AZD1222 vaccination. These receptors were taken from an adult in good health.

This chain connects TRBV29-1 to TRBJ1-2; the D gene is possibly TRBD1 (5 bases). Per germline, CDR1 SQVTM and CDR2 ANQGSEA. There are 12 residues in the CDR3. Trimming left V 7 bases short and J 5 bases short, with 14 bases between. CDR3 region: CSARQRDYGYTF. Written as DNA, the CDR3 is TGCAGCGCCCGACAGCGGGATTATGGCTACACCTTC. Drawing the rest from reference TRBV29-1 and TRBJ1-2, the complete variable domain is SAVISQKPSRDICQRGTSLTIQCQVDSQVTMMFWYRQQPGQSLTLIATANQGSEATYESGFVIDKFPISRPNLTFSTLTVSNMSPEDSSIYLCSARQRDYGYTFGSGTRLTVV.

The gene calls are TRBV27 and TRBJ2-2, with a tentative D call TRBD1 (6 bases). V lost 3 bases, J lost 7 bases, and 12 bases lay in between. This CDR3 is 14 amino acids long. The germline gives CDR1 MNHEY, CDR2 SMNVEV (reference sequence). The DNA of the CDR3 is TGTGCCAGCAGTTTCCGCACAGGGTTCGGGGAGCTGTTTTTT. Translating gives CASSFRTGFGELFF.

This clone was seen a few times. The chain couples TRBV3-1 (or the pseudogene TRBV3-2) to TRBJ1-1; 8 nucleotides line up with TRBD1. V shed 2 bases, J shed 8 bases, and the junction held 1 base outside the gene matches. Germline CDR1 LGHDT, CDR2 YNNKEL (reference sequence). The CDR3 loop spans 12 amino acids. CDR3 bases: TGTGCCAGCAGCCAACGGACAGGGGAAGCTTTCTTT. This codes for CASSQRTGEAFF.

The gene calls are TRBV7-8 and TRBJ2-1; a possible D gene is TRBD1 (5 bases). V was cut by 5 bases and J by 1 base, with 12 bases left in between. Germline CDR1 reads SGHVS; CDR2 reads FQNEAQ. This CDR3 has 15 amino acids. The CDR3 DNA reads as TGTGCCAGCAGCCGCGGCAGGGAATCCTACAATGAGCAGTTCTTC. The encoded protein is CASSRGRESYNEQFF.

The V call is TRBV27, the J call TRBJ1-1, with TRBD1 matching 7 bases. J was trimmed by 4 bases and V by 11 bases; bases with no gene match: 13. CDR3 length: 14 amino acids. Germline CDR1 and CDR2: MNHEY and SMNVEV (reference sequence). The CDR3 coding sequence is TGTGCCCCCTTGGGCAGGGGGTCAGGCACTGAAGCTTTCTTT. Encoded protein: CAPLGRGSGTEAFF.

This chain joins TRBV10-1 and TRBJ1-5; 9 bases are a match to TRBD1. Germline V gives CDR1 WNHNN, CDR2 SYGVQD (reference sequence). The CDR3 contains 14 residues. Trimming at V came to 4 bases and at J to 5 bases, leaving 3 bases not matched to a gene. This CDR3 is CASSGDRADQPQHF. In DNA, the CDR3 is TGCGCCAGCAGTGGGGACAGGGCGGATCAGCCCCAGCATTTT.

This chain connects TRBV5-6 to TRBJ1-6; maybe TRBD1 (6 bases). CDR3 size: 14 residues. Trimming removed 4 bases at V and 4 bases at J, with 9 bases between. Per the germline V gene, CDR1 is SGHDT and CDR2 is YYEEEE. The CDR3 DNA reads as TGTGCCAGCAGCCAGGGGCTGTATAATTCACCCCTCCACTTT. Protein sequence: CASSQGLYNSPLHF.

The V gene is TRBV28, the J gene TRBJ1-4, with 10 positions matching TRBD1. Losses at the gene ends were 5 bases for V and 8 bases for J; bases not matched to a gene: 8. The CDR3 runs 15 residues. The V gene's germline CDR1 is MDHEN and CDR2 SYDVKM. CDR3 sequence reads: CASSPPTGGKEKLFF. Written as DNA, the CDR3 is TGTGCCAGCAGTCCGCCGACAGGGGGCAAAGAAAAACTGTTTTTT.

The chain couples TRBV4-1 to TRBJ2-7; 8 bases agree with TRBD1. J lost 4 bases, V lost 5 bases, and 10 bases had no gene match. This CDR3 has 15 amino acids. Germline V CDR1 and CDR2: MGHRA, YSYEKL. CDR3 in amino acids: CASSYHGTGDYEQYF. In nucleotides, the CDR3 is TGCGCCAGCAGCTATCACGGGACAGGAGATTACGAGCAGTACTTC.

The chain joins TRBV28 to TRBJ1-4; 7 bases align to TRBD1. J gave up 7 bases and V 3 bases, and 8 bases lay outside the gene matches. CDR3 length: 15 amino acids. CDR1 and CDR2 (germline): MDHEN, SYDVKM. In DNA form, the CDR3 reads TGTGCCAGCAGTTTCCAGGGGGTATCTGGTGAAAAACTGTTTTTT. Its translation: CASSFQGVSGEKLFF.

The chain couples TRBV7-2 to TRBJ1-2; D unclear. Germline-derived CDR1 and CDR2 are SGHTA and FQGNSA. The CDR3 loop spans 12 amino acids. The germline V and J ends were trimmed by 5 bases and 7 bases, with 11 bases remaining between them. Here the CDR3 DNA reads TGTGCCAGCAGCGTGGCGCCGCTTGGCTACACCTTC. Encoded protein: CASSVAPLGYTF.

The V gene is TRBV5-8, the J gene TRBJ2-7, with 7 bases matching TRBD1. V gave up 4 bases and J gave up 2 bases; unmatched junction bases: 9. Germline V CDR1 and CDR2: SGHTS, YDEGEE. The CDR3 contains 15 residues. CDR3 in DNA: TGTGCCAGCAGCAAATACCGGGACAGCACCTACGAGCAGTACTTC. Its protein product is CASSKYRDSTYEQYF.

The chain combines TRBV7-9 with TRBJ1-2; D not resolved. Germline V gene sequence: CDR1 SEHNR, CDR2 FQNEAQ (reference sequence). The CDR3 totals 14 residues. V was clipped by 5 bases and J by 2 bases, with 12 bases between them. DNA for the CDR3: TGTGCCAGCAGCCCTGGCCTCGTCAACTATGGCTACACCTTC. This translates into CASSPGLVNYGYTF.

Here the CDR3 DNA reads TGTGCCAGCAGCCCGCGTGGGGGGTGGAGCACCGGGGAGCTGTTTTTT. It is translated as CASSPRGGWSTGELFF. The V and J genes are TRBV7-3 and TRBJ2-2; D perhaps matches TRBD2 (6 bases). The CDR3 totals 16 residues. V was cut by 5 bases and J by 4 bases, with 17 bases left in between. Germline V gives CDR1 SGHTA, CDR2 FQGTGA. Based on the CDR3 plus reference TRBV7-3 and TRBJ2-2, the full variable domain is GAGVSQTPSNKVTEKGKYVELRCDPISGHTALYWYRQSLGQGPEFLIYFQGTGAADDSGLPNDRFFAVRPEGSVSTLKIQRTERGDSAVYLCASSPRGGWSTGELFFGEGSRLTVL.

CDR3 nucleotides: TGTGCCAGCACCTCAGGGGCCAATTCACCCCTCCACTTT. It is translated as CASTSGANSPLHF. The chain recombines TRBV6-5 with TRBJ1-6; D possibly corresponds to TRBD1 (6 bases). The V and J ends lost 7 bases and 7 bases respectively, with 11 bases between them. Per germline, CDR1 MNHEY and CDR2 SVGAGI. The CDR3 loop spans 13 amino acids.

V usage is TRBV2 and J usage is TRBJ2-5; 8 bases match TRBD2. The length of the CDR3 is 11 residues. CDR1 is SNHLY, CDR2 FYNNEI, per germline. After removal of 10 bases from V and 4 bases from J, the junction contained 2 bases not matched to a gene. The CDR3 nucleotides are TGTGCCACCCTAGCGGGAGAGACCCAGTACTTC. As protein: CATLAGETQYF.

The rearrangement joins TRBV27 to TRBJ1-6; D not resolved. This CDR3 contains 16 residues. V lost 7 bases to trimming and J lost 0 bases, with 13 bases between them. Germline V gene data show CDR1 as MNHEY and CDR2 as SMNVEV (reference sequence). CDR3 residues: CASTLRQSSYNSPLHF. CDR3 bases: TGTGCCAGCACCCTGCGACAAAGCTCCTATAATTCACCCCTCCACTTT.

V and J are TRBV27 and TRBJ2-5; 9 bases fit TRBD2. The CDR3 covers 15 residues. CDR1 and CDR2 (germline): MNHEY, SMNVEV (reference sequence). V gave up 0 bases and J gave up 4 bases; unmatched junction bases: 3. CDR3 nucleotides: TGTGCCAGCAGTTTATCGGGTAGCGGGAGAGAGACCCAGTACTTC. Protein sequence: CASSLSGSGRETQYF.

Written as DNA, the CDR3 is TGTGCCAGCAGTGAAGGGGTTGGCACAGATACGCAGTATTTT. The encoded protein is CASSEGVGTDTQYF. The chain combines TRBV6-1 with TRBJ2-3; D ambiguous. The CDR3 is 14 residues long. V was trimmed by 1 base and J by 1 base, leaving 6 bases between them. CDR1 MNHNS and CDR2 SASEGT come from the germline V gene.

V and J are TRBV5-5 and TRBJ1-3; TRBD1 might be the D (5 bases). The germline V and J ends were trimmed by 0 bases and 0 bases, with 13 bases remaining between them. The V gene's germline CDR1 is SGHKS and CDR2 YYEKEE (reference sequence). This CDR3 has 17 amino acids. The CDR3 region has the DNA TGTGCCAGCAGCTTGGACCCGGGACCGAGCTCTGGAAACACCATATATTTT. Translation: CASSLDPGPSSGNTIYF.

The chain carries TRBV6-5 and TRBJ1-1; no clear D. Germline values: CDR1 MNHEY, CDR2 SVGAGI. The ends were cut back, 3 bases at V and 0 bases at J, with 8 bases in the middle. The CDR3 runs 14 residues. CDR3 amino acids: CASSYTVMNTEAFF. The CDR3 DNA follows: TGTGCCAGCAGTTATACAGTTATGAACACTGAAGCTTTCTTT.

The chain employs TRBV5-8 and TRBJ1-4; tentative D call: TRBD1 (5 bases). V lost 1 base, J lost 2 bases, and 18 bases lay in between. This CDR3 has 18 amino acids. Germline CDR1 is SGHTS and CDR2 is YDEGEE. The CDR3 region has the DNA TGTGCCAGCAGCTTGTGGATATGGGGCGGGGAGACTAATGAAAAACTGTTTTTT. Its protein is CASSLWIWGGETNEKLFF.

The chain recombines TRBV21-1 with TRBJ1-5; the table's D call TRBD1 went unverified against the DNA. TRBV21-1 is a pseudogene locus. This CDR3 has 15 amino acids. CDR3 loop: CATQIQGAQSQPQHF. CDR3 sequence (DNA): TGTGCCACCCAAATACAGGGGGCGCAGAGTCAGCCCCAGCATTTT.

V usage is TRBV5-4 and J usage is TRBJ1-1; no clear D. Germline CDR1 and CDR2: SGHNT and YYREEE (reference sequence). The length of the CDR3 is 12 residues. The V end was cut by 4 bases, the J end by 3 bases, with 7 bases between. The DNA of the CDR3 is TGTGCCAGCAGCCTTATCGACACTGAAGCTTTCTTT. The encoded protein is CASSLIDTEAFF. Full variable domain (rest looked up from reference TRBV5-4 and TRBJ1-1): ETGVTQSPTHLIKTRGQQVTLRCSSQSGHNTVSWYQQALGQGPQFIFQYYREEENGRGNFPPRFSGLQFPNYSSELNVNALELDDSALYLCASSLIDTEAFFGQGTRLTVV.